This T cell receptor (beta chain) was recorded in a study of blood T cells in healthy people across ages. This clonotype appeared a few times. Its specificity is unknown. General study results and limits: The study could not conclusively compare naive and antigen-experienced cells, given its unsorted PBMCs. Donors of long life had a larger count of naive CD4+ cells and greater diversity than aged donors. Higher naive T cell percentage went strongly together with higher TCR beta diversity.

The study drew donors from healthy Caucasian individuals in Russia aged about 6 to 95. There are 14 residues in the CDR3. CDR1 is MDHEN, CDR2 SYDVKM, per germline. Trimming took off 2 bases at V and 6 bases at J, with 12 bases between the two ends. Combining a sample-barcoded 5' primer with a J-beta primer mix, a second PCR ran for about 7 to 11 cycles. TCRdb redid the calling of the 5' RACE reads with MiXCR, one entry per CDR3 protein. The table lists about 1.8 million distinct CDR3 sequences, approximately 50% of them singletons. The sequence was obtained from a woman between 40 and 50 years old in good health. The V and J genes are TRBV28 and TRBJ2-3; perhaps TRBD1 as D (6 bases). The sequenced material came from blood. The CDR3 nucleotides are TGTGCCAGCAGTTTAAGTGGGGGCAGGGATACGCAGTATTTT. This codes for CASSLSGGRDTQYF. Together with reference TRBV28 and TRBJ2-3, the CDR3 gives the full variable domain: DVKVTQSSRYLVKRTGEKVFLECVQDMDHENMFWYRQDPGLGLRLIYFSYDVKMKEKGDIPEGYSVSREKKERFSLILESASTNQTSMYLCASSLSGGRDTQYFGPGTRLTVL.